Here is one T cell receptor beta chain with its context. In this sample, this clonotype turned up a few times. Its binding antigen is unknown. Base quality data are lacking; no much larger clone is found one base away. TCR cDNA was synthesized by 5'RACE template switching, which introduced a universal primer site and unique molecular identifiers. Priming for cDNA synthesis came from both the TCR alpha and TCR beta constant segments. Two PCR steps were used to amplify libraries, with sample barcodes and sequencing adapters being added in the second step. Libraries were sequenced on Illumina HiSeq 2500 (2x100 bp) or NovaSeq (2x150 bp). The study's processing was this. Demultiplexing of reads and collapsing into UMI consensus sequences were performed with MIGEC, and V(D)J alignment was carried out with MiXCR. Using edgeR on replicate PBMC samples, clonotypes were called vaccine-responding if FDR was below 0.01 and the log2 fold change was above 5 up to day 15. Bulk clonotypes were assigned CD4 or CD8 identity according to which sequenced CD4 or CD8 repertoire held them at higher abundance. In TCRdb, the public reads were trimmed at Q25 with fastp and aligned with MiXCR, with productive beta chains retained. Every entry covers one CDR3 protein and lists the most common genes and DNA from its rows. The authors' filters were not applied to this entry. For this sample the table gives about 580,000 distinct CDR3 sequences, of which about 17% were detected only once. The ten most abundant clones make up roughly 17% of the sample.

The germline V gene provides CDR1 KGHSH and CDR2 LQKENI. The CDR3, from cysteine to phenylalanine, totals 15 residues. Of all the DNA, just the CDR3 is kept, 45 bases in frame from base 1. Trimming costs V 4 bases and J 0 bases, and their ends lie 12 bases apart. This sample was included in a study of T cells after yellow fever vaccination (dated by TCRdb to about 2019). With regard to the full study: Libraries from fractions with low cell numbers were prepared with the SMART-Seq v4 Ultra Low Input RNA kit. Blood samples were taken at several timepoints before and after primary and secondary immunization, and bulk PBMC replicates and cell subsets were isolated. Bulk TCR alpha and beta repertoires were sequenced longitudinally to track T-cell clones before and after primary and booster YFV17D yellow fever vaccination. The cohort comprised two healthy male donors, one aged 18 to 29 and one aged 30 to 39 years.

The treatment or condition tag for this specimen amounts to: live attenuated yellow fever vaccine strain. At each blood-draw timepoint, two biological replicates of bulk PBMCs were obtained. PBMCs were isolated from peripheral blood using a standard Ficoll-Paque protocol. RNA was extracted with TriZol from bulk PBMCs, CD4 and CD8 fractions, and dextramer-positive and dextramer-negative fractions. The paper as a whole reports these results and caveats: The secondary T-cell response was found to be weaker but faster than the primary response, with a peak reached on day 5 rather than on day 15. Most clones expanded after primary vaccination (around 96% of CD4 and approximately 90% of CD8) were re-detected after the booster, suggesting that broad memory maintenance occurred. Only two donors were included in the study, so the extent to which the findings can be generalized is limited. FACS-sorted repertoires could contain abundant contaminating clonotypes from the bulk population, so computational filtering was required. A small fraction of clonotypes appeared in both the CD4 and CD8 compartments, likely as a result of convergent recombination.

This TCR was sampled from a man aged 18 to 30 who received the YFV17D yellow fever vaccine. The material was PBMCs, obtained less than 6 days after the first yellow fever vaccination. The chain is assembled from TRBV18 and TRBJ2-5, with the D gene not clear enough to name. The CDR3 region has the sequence CASSLIITNQETQYF. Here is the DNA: TGTGCCAGCTCACTCATAATAACCAACCAAGAGACCCAGTACTTC.